The entry below describes one T cell receptor beta chain. Its antigen is currently unknown. Naive CD8 cells were CD45RO-negative, positively selected for CCR7, excluding terminally differentiated effector memory CD45RA+ cells. V dropped 5 bases and J dropped 1 base, with 12 bases sitting between them. CDR3 length: 15 amino acids. The germline V gene has CDR1 MNHEY and CDR2 SMNVEV (reference sequence). This entry comes from a study of shared clonotypes between healthy human individuals. Looking at the study overall: Three plates were used per donor for CD4 naive, three for CD4 memory, two for CD8 naive and one for CD8 memory. Overall study results and limits: Across subsets, estimated richness was generally greater for naive than for memory populations. An expected dependence of interdonor clonotype sharing on sequencing depth was noted.

The assay was immunoSEQ multiplex PCR, and TCRdb's table has in-frame clones only and misses some. The repertoire holds about 2.1 million clones, 85% to 95% seen once, with over 1.5% in the top ten. Specimen: naive CD8+ T cells from PBMCs. The chain combines TRBV27 with TRBJ1-5; D ambiguous. The clonotype originates from a man aged 18 to 29 in good health. Some clones in this sample may be carry-over from other donors' samples. The CDR3 DNA sequence: TGTGCCAGCAGTAACCTAGGAACGAGCAATCAGCCCCAGCATTTT. The encoded protein is CASSNLGTSNQPQHF.